This TCR beta chain was recorded in a study of spatial heterogeneity in lung cancer. Across the whole study: Around 24 months after resection was the median timing of the follow-up PBMC samples, which were sequenced when available.

This clonotype was observed a handful of times. Its antigen remains unknown. Regarding time point: blood at routine non-recurrence follow-up after resection. No cell sorting; template was whole RNA from tumor, lung tissue or PBMC. Each molecule of TCR cDNA was tagged with one unique molecular identifier. One entry per CDR3 protein, called by TCRdb with MiXCR from the 5' RACE reads. The data show about 120,000 distinct CDR3 sequences, more than 10% seen once. Study conclusions and caveats: Blood showed ubiquitous tumor TCRs more often at resection than at routine follow-up.

Germline values: CDR1 ENHRY, CDR2 SYGVKD. This CDR3 is built from 15 residues. The V end was cut by 6 bases, the J end by 1 base, with 14 bases between. The sequence derives from a male donor with early-stage non-small cell lung cancer. This specimen was PBMCs, taken at follow-up. This rearrangement joins TRBV10-3 to TRBJ2-3; TRBD2 is a possible D gene (5 bases). Here the CDR3 DNA reads TGTGCCATCAGGAGGGAGCATACCGGCACAGATACGCAGTATTTT. Protein sequence: CAIRREHTGTDTQYF.